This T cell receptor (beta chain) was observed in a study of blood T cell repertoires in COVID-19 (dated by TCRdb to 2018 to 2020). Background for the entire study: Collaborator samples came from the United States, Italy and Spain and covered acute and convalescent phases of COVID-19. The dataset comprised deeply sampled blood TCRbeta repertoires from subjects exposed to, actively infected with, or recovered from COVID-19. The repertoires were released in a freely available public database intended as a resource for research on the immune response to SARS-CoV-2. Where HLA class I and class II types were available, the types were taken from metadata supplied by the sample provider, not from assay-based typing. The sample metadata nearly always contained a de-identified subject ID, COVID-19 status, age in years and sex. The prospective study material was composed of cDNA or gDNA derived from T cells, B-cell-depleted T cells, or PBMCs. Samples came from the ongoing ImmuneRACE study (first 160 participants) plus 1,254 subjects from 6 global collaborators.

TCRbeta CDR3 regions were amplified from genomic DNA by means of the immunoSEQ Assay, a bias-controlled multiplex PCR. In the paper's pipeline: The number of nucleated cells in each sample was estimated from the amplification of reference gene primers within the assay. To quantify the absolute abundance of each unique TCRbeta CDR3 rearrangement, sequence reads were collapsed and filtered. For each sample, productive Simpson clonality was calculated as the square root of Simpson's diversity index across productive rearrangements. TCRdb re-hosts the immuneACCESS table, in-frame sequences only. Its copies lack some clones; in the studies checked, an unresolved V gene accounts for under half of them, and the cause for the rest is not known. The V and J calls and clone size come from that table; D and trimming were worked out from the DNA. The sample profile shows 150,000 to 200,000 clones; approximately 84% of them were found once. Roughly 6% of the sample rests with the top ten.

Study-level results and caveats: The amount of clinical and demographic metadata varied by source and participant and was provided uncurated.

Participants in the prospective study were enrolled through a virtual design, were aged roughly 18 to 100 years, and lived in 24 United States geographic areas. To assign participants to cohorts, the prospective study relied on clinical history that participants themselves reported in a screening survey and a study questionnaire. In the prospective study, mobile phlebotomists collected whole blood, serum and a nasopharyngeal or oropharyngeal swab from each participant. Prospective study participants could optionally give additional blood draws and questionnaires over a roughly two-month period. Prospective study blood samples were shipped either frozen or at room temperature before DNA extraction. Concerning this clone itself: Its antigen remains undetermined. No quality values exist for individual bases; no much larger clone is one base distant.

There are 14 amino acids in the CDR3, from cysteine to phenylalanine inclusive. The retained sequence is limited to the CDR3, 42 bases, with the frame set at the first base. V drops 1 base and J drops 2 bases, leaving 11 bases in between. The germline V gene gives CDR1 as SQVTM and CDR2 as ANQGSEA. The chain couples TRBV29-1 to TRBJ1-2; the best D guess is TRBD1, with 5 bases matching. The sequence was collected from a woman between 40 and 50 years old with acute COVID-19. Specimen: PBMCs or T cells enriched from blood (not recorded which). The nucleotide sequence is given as TGCAGCGTTGAAGGGGGCAGCCGGAACTATGGCTACACCTTC. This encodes CSVEGGSRNYGYTF. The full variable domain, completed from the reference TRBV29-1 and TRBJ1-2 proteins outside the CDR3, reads SAVISQKPSRDICQRGTSLTIQCQVDSQVTMMFWYRQQPGQSLTLIATANQGSEATYESGFVIDKFPISRPNLTFSTLTVSNMSPEDSSIYLCSVEGGSRNYGYTFGSGTRLTVV.